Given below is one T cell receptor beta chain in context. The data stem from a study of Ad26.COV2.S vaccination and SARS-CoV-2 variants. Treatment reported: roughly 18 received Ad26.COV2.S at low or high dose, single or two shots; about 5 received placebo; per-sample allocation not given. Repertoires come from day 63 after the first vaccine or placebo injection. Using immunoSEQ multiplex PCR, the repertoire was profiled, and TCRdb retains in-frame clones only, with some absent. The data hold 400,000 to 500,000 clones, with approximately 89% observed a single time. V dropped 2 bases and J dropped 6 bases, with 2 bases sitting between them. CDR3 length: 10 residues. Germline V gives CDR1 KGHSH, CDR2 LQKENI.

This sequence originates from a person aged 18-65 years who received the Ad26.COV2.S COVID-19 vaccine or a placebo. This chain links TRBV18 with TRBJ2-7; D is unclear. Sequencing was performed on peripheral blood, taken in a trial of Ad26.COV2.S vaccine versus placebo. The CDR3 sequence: CASSPGEQYV. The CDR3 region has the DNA TGTGCCAGCTCACCAGGCGAGCAGTACGTC.